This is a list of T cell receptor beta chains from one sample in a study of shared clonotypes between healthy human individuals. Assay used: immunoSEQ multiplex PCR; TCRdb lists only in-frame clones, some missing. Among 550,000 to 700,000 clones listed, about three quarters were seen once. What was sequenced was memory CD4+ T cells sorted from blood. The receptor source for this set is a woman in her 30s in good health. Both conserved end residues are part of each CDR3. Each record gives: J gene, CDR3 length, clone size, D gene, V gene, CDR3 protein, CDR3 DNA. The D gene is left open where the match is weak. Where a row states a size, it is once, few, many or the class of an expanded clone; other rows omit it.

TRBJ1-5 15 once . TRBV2 CASSPRNGGGQPQHF TGTGCCAGCAGCCCCAGGAACGGGGGCGGTCAGCCCCAGCATTTT
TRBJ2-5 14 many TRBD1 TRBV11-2 CASGGQGTRETQYF TGTGCCAGCGGCGGACAGGGGACTCGAGAGACCCAGTACTTC
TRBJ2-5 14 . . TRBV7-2 CASSLGVSQETQYF TGTGCCAGCAGCTTAGGGGTCAGTCAAGAGACCCAGTACTTC
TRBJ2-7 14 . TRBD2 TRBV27 CASRPERGNYEQYF TGTGCCAGCAGACCTGAGCGGGGAAACTACGAGCAGTACTTC
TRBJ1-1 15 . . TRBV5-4 CASSPGIWGGAEAFF TGTGCCAGCAGCCCGGGGATATGGGGGGGCGCTGAAGCTTTCTTT
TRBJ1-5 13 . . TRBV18 CASSPGEDQPQHF TGTGCCAGCTCACCAGGGGAGGATCAGCCCCAGCATTTT
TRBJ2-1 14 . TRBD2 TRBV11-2 CASSLAGAGNEQFF TGTGCCAGCAGCCTAGCGGGAGCGGGTAATGAGCAGTTCTTC
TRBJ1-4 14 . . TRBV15 CATSRDWGSEKLFF TGTGCCACCAGCAGAGATTGGGGAAGTGAAAAACTGTTTTTT
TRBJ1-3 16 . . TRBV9 CASSAGTAFSGNTIYF TGTGCCAGCAGCGCCGGGACGGCCTTCTCTGGAAACACCATATATTTT
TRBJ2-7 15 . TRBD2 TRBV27 CASGLAAGAITEQYF TGTGCCAGCGGACTAGCGGCCGGAGCGATTACCGAGCAGTACTTC
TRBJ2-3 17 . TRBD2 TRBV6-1 CASSGTAGTSSPDTQYF TGTGCCAGCAGTGGAACAGCCGGGACTAGTTCCCCAGATACGCAGTATTTT
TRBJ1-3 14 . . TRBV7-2 CASGRGVSGNTIYF TGTGCCAGCGGGAGGGGGGTTTCTGGAAACACCATATATTTT
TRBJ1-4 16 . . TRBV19 CASSIWAPLGGEKLFF TGTGCCAGTAGTATTTGGGCGCCCTTGGGAGGAGAAAAACTGTTTTTT
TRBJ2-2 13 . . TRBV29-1 CSVGVGGAGELFF TGCAGCGTTGGGGTGGGGGGAGCCGGGGAGCTGTTTTTT
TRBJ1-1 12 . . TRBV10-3 CAISEPQTEAFF TGTGCCATCAGTGAGCCGCAGACAGAAGCTTTCTTT
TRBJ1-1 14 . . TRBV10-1 CASSVGKGNTEAFF TGCGCCAGCAGTGTGGGGAAGGGAAACACTGAAGCTTTCTTT
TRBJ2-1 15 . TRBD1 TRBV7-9 CASSLAGQAYNEQFF TGTGCCAGCAGCTTAGCCGGACAGGCCTACAATGAGCAGTTCTTC
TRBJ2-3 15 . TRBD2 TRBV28 CASSSERGSTDTQYF TGTGCCAGCAGTTCAGAGCGGGGGAGCACAGATACGCAGTATTTT
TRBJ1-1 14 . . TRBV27 CASRRHPGNTEAFF TGTGCCAGCAGACGCCACCCCGGGAACACTGAAGCTTTCTTT
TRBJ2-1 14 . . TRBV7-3 CASSPANARDNQFF TGTGCCAGCAGCCCAGCGAACGCTCGGGACAATCAGTTCTTC
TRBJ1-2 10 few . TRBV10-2 CASRAYGYTF TGCGCCAGCAGGGCGTATGGCTACACCTTC
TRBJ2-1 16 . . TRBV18 CASTGGARSSYNEQFF TGTGCCAGCACCGGGGGTGCCCGGAGCTCCTACAATGAGCAGTTCTTC
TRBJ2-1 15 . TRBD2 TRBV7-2 CATQREADRYNEQFF TGTGCCACTCAGCGGGAGGCCGACCGGTACAATGAGCAGTTCTTC
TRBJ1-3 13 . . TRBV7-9 CASSFSDGNTIYF TGTGCCAGCAGCTTCTCGGATGGAAACACCATATATTTT
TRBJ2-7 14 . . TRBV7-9 CASSFTGISYEQYF TGTGCCAGCAGCTTCACAGGGATCTCCTACGAGCAGTACTTC
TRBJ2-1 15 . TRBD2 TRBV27 CASSLRTSGSDEQFF TGTGCCAGCAGTTTAAGGACTAGCGGGAGCGATGAGCAGTTCTTC
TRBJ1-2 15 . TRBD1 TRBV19 CASGLFGTGLYGYTF TGTGCCAGTGGCCTTTTCGGGACAGGTCTCTATGGCTACACCTTC
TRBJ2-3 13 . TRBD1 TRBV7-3 CASSSTGGETQYF TGTGCCAGCAGCTCGACAGGGGGTGAAACGCAGTATTTT
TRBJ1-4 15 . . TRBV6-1 CASREIPSLIEKLFF TGTGCCAGCAGGGAGATCCCCAGCTTGATAGAAAAACTGTTTTTT
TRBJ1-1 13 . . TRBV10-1 CATTKNRDGEAFF TGCGCCACCACAAAGAACAGGGACGGCGAAGCTTTCTTT
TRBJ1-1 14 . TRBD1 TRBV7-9 CASSLAGQGSLAFF TGTGCCAGCAGCTTAGCGGGACAGGGTTCGCTGGCTTTCTTT
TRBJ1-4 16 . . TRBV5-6 CASSLVSEQPNEKLFF TGTGCCAGCAGCTTGGTTTCTGAACAGCCTAATGAAAAACTGTTTTTT